This T cell receptor (beta chain) was identified during a study of blood T cells in healthy people across ages (dated by TCRdb to between 2015 and 2016). Background on the whole study: In model experiments, roughly one uniquely barcoded TCR beta cDNA molecule per two T cells was captured by template switching. The study measured age-related changes in TCR beta repertoire diversity using deep sequencing normalized with unique cDNA molecular identifiers. Donors were grouped into four age groups: young (average approximately 16 years), middle-aged (over 35), aged (62) and long-lived (roughly 80). Donors of different ages were randomly distributed across sequencing lanes to avoid experimental bias. Two additional independent replicas of 1 million unique cDNA reads from the same blood draw were analyzed for two donors (one aged 18 to 30 and one aged 80 or older). Results the study describes overall, beyond this receptor: Donor CMV infection status was unknown, potentially confounding age-related changes in expanded clonotypes. As age increased, observed TCR beta diversity per million T cells dropped in a roughly linear way, and a significant reduction was already evident by age about 40. The long-lived group showed more naive CD4+ T cells, fewer expanded clones and increased TCR diversity than the aged group, suggesting age selection. Total diversity estimates from one million sequenced T cells were considered lower bounds and underestimates. Observed TCR beta diversity correlated strongly with the percentage of naive T cells measured by flow cytometry. Because profiling used bulk unsorted PBMCs, naive and antigen-experienced compartments could not be compared conclusively.

The donors were roughly 40 Caucasian individuals from Russia, aged 6 to 90 years, who were systemically healthy. Each donor gave about 10 milliliters of peripheral blood, drawn into EDTA-treated Vacutainer tubes. Ficoll-Paque density-gradient centrifugation was used to isolate PBMCs, with at least 6.5 million per sample. Total RNA, at least 6 micrograms per sample, was extracted from PBMCs with Trizol reagent. The percentages of naive CD45RAhigh/CD27high T cells were determined by flow cytometry on a PBMC aliquot from every donor. There are 16 amino acids in the CDR3, from cysteine to phenylalanine inclusive. The read is trimmed to its CDR3 DNA, 48 bases read in frame from base 1. Clipping removes 5 bases from V and 2 bases from J, with 6 as the unmatched junction base count. The germline V gene supplies CDR1 SGHAT and CDR2 FQNNGV. On this clonotype itself: What antigen it recognizes has not been identified. No much larger clonotype is one base removed from it; base qualities were not supplied.

The receptor library was made with 5' RACE. Sequenced using an Illumina HiSeq 2500. A second PCR of about 7 to 12 cycles was performed with a sample-barcoded 5' primer and a J-beta primer mix. A template-switch 5' adaptor carrying 12 random nucleotides introduced a unique molecular identifier onto each TCR beta cDNA molecule. Each sample yielded at least 2.5 million CDR3-containing paired-end reads. All of the RNA was converted into first-strand cDNA using the Mint cDNA synthesis kit, with a TRBC-specific oligonucleotide serving as the primer. All cDNA was treated with uracil-DNA glycosylase and then went through a first 18-cycle PCR with the universal primers M1SS and BC2_uni_R. In the original analysis: Normalization of each sample was performed by random selection of 1 million high-quality reads, each carrying a distinct molecular identifier. Instead of being binned into consensus sequences, reads that shared molecular identifiers were thrown out. MiTCR, set to a Q25 quality threshold and the strictest error-elimination algorithm, was used for CDR3 identification, clonotype clustering and error correction. A nonparametric unseen species model with Euler transformation was used to estimate lower-bound total TCR beta diversity. TCRdb redid the processing of the public reads, applying fastp at Q25 and MiXCR, and retained in-frame beta chains. All rows with the same CDR3 protein become a single entry with the most common DNA and genes. These V and J calls originate from TCRdb's pipeline instead of the authors' own analysis. The sample table records approximately 800,000 distinct CDR3 sequences; more than 50% of these occur just once. The ten biggest clones cover around a quarter of the sample.

The chain is made from TRBV11-2 and TRBJ2-7; 13 bases in between match TRBD2. Material: blood. This receptor was obtained from a man in his forties or fifties in good health. The DNA reads TGTGCCAGCAGCCCATGGGGACTAGCGGGAACCTACGAGCAGTACTTC. It translates to CASSPWGLAGTYEQYF.